This TCR beta chain is drawn from a study of T cell responses to AZD1222 COVID-19 vaccine. The repertoire was sequenced with immunoSEQ multiplex PCR; TCRdb's copy has only in-frame clones and lacks some. This sample has over 150,000 clones, with 88% found just once. The V gene's germline CDR1 is SEHNR and CDR2 FQNEAQ (reference sequence). This CDR3 spans 15 amino acids. V lost 4 bases and J 0 bases, leaving 12 bases between the germline ends. Points from the study as a whole: CD4 TCRs associated with vaccination spanned spike, dominating at 160-218 and 743-854. Two AZD1222 administrations were followed by greater Spike-specific TCR breadth and depth. A mostly white British donor set with more females was recruited, and clonal diversity was possibly underestimated.

In regard to this clone: Its antigen is not identified.

This chain joins TRBV7-9 and TRBJ1-2; a weak D match, TRBD1 (6 bases). The material sequenced was peripheral blood, taken on day 0 of AZD1222 vaccination. The source is an adult in good health. The CDR3 is CASSSAGTTNYGYTF. DNA for the CDR3: TGTGCCAGCAGCTCGGCCGGGACAACTAACTATGGCTACACCTTC.